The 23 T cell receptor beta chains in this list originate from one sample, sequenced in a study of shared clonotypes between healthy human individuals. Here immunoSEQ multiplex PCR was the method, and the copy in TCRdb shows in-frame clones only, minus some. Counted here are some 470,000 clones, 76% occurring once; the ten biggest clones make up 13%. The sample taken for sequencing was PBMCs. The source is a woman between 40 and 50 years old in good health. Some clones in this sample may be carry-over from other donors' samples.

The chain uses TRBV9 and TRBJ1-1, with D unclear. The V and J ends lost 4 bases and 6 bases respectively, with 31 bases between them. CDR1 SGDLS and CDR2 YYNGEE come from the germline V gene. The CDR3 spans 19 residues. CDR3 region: CASSPKGYQTIGVQSEAFF. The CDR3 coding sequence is TGTGCCAGCAGCCCGAAAGGGTACCAAACAATCGGAGTTCAGTCTGAAGCTTTCTTT.

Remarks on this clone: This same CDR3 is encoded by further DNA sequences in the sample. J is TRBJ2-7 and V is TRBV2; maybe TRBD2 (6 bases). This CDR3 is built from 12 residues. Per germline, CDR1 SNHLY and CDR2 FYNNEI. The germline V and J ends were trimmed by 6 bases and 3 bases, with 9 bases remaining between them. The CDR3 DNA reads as TGTGCCAGCAGAGGTAGCGGCTACGAGCAGTACTTC. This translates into CASRGSGYEQYF. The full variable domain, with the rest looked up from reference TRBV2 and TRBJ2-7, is EPEVTQTPSHQVTQMGQEVILRCVPISNHLYFYWYRQILGQKVEFLVSFYNNEISEKSEIFDDQFSVERPDGSNFTLKIRSTKLEDSAMYFCASRGSGYEQYFGPGTRLTVT.

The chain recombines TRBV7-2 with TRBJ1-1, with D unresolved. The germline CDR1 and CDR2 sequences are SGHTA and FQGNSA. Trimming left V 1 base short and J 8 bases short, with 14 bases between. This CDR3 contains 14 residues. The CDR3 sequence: CASSLVRGKEEAFF. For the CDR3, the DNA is TGTGCCAGCAGCTTAGTTAGAGGAAAGGAGGAAGCTTTCTTT.

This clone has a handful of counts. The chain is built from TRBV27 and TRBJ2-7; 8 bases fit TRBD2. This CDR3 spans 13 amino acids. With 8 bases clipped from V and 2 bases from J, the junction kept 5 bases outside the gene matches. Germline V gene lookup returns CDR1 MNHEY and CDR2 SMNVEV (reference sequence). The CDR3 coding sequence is TGTGCCAGCGGGTTAGCGGGACCCTACGAGCAGTACTTC. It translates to CASGLAGPYEQYF.

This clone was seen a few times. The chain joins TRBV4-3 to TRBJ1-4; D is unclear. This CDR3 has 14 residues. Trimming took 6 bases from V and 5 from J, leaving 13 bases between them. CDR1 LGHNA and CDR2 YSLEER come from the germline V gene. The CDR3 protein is CASSRTVVNEKLFF. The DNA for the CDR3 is TGCGCCAGCAGTAGAACAGTAGTGAATGAAAAACTGTTTTTT.

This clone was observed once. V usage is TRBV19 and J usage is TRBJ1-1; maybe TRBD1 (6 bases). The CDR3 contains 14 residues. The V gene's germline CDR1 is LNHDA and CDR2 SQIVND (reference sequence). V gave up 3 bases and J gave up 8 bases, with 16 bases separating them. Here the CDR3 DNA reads TGTGCCAGTAGTATTCCGGGGGCCTATGGCGAAGCTTTCTTT. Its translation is CASSIPGAYGEAFF.

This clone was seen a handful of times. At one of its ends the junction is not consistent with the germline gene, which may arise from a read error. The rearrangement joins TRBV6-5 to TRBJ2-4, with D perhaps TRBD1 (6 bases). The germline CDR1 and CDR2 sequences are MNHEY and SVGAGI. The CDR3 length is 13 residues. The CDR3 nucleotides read TGTGCCAGCAGCTACACCGCGCCAGGGGTTAGGGTCTTC. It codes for CASSYTAPGVRVF.

CDR3 sequence: CASSPTRTGLAKNIQYF. The CDR3 bases are TGTGCCAGCAGCCCGACCCGGACAGGCTTAGCCAAAAACATTCAGTACTTC. The genes are TRBV7-9 and TRBJ2-4; 7 bases map to TRBD1. The CDR3 is 17 amino acids. Germline V gene sequence: CDR1 SEHNR, CDR2 FQNEAQ (reference sequence). Unmatched junction bases numbered 10, after V lost 5 bases and J lost 0 bases.

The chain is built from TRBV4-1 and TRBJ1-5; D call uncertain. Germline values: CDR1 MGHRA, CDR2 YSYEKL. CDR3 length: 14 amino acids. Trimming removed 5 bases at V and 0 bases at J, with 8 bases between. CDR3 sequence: CASSWLDSNQPQHF. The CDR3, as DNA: TGCGCCAGCAGCTGGCTAGATAGCAATCAGCCCCAGCATTTT.

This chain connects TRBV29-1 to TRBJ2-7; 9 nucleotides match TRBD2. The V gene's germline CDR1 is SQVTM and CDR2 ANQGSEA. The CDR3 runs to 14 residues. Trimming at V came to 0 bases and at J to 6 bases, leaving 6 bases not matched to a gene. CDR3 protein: CSVEDLGREGEQYF. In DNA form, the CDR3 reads TGCAGCGTTGAAGATCTTGGGCGGGAGGGCGAGCAGTACTTC.

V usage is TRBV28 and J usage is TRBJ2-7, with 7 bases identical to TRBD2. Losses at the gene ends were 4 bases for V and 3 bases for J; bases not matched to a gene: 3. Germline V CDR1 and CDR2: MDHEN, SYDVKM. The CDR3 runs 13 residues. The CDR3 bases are TGTGCCAGCAGTTCGACTAGCAGCTACGAGCAGTACTTC. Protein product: CASSSTSSYEQYF.

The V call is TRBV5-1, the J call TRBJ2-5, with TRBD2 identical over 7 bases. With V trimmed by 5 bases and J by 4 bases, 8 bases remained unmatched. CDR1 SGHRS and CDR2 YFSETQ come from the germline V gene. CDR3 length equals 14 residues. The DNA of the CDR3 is TGCGCCAGCAGGGGTCCGGGACTAACAGAGACCCAGTACTTC. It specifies CASRGPGLTETQYF.

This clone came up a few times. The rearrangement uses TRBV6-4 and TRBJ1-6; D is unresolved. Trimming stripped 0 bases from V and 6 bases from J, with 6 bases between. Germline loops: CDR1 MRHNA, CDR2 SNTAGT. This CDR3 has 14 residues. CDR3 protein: CASSDSRPNSPLHF. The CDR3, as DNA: TGTGCCAGCAGTGACTCGCGGCCTAATTCACCCCTCCACTTT.

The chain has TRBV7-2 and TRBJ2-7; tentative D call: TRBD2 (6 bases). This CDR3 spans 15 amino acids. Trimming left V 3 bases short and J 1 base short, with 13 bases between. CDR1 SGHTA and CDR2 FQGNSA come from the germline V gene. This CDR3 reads CASSFSGSGSYEQYF. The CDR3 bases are TGTGCCAGCAGCTTTTCCGGGAGTGGTTCCTACGAGCAGTACTTC.

CDR3 coding DNA: TGCGCCAGCAGCTTGGACGGCTACGAGTCGGCTGAAGCTTTCTTT. Encoded protein: CASSLDGYESAEAFF. V gene TRBV5-1 combines with J gene TRBJ1-1; D remains unclear. The CDR3 has 15 amino acids. With 0 bases removed from V and 6 bases from J, the gap between germline ends came to 15 bases. CDR1 SGHRS and CDR2 YFSETQ come from the germline V gene. The full variable domain, rest sourced from reference TRBV5-1 and TRBJ1-1, is KAGVTQTPRYLIKTRGQQVTLSCSPISGHRSVSWYQQTPGQGLQFLFEYFSETQRNKGNFPGRFSGRQFSNSRSEMNVSTLELGDSALYLCASSLDGYESAEAFFGQGTRLTVV.

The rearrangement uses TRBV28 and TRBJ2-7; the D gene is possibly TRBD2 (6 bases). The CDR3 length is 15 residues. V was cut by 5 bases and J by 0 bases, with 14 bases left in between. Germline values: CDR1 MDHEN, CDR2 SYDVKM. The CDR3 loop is CASSPPLGSSYEQYF. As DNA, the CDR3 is TGTGCCAGCAGTCCCCCCCTCGGGAGCTCCTACGAGCAGTACTTC.

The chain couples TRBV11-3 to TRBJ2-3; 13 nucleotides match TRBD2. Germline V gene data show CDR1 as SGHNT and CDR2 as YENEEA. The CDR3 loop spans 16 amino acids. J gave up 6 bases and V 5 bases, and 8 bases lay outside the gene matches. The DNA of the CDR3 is TGTGCCAGCAGCCCAGGGACTAGCGGGGAGGGGGATACGCAGTATTTT. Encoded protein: CASSPGTSGEGDTQYF.

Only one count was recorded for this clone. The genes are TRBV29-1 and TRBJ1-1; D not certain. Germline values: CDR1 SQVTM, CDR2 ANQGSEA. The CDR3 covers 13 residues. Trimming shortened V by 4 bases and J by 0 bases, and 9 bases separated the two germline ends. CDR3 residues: CSVAWHMNTEAFF. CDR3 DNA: TGCAGCGTTGCATGGCATATGAACACTGAAGCTTTCTTT.

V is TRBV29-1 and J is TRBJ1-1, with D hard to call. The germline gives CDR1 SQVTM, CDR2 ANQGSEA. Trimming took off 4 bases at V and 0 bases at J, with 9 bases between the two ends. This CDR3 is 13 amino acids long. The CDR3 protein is CSVARQMNTEAFF. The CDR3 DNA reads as TGCAGCGTTGCTCGCCAGATGAACACTGAAGCTTTCTTT.

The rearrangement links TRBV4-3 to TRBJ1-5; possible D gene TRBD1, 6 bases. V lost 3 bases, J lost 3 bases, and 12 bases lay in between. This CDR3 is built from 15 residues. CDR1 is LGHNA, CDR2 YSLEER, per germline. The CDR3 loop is CASSQKQGINQPQHF. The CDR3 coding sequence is TGCGCCAGCAGCCAGAAACAGGGTATCAATCAGCCCCAGCATTTT.

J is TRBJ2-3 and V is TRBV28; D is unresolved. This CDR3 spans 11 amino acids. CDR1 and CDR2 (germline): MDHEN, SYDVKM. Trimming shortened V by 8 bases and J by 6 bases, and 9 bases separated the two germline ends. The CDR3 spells CASGIGDTQYF. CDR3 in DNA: TGTGCCAGCGGGATTGGGGATACGCAGTATTTT.

In DNA form, the CDR3 reads TGTGCCAGCAGCTTACAAGTTAGCGGGGGGACCTACGAGCAGTACTTC. Residues: CASSLQVSGGTYEQYF. This rearrangement joins TRBV5-6 to TRBJ2-7, with 10 bases identical to TRBD2. V gave up 2 bases and J gave up 2 bases; unmatched junction bases: 7. The germline V gene encodes CDR1 SGHDT and CDR2 YYEEEE. The CDR3 has 16 residues.

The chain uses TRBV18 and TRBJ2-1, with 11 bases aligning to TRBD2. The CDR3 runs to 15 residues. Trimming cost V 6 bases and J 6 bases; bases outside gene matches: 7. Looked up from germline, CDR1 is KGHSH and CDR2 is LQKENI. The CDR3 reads CASSAGLAGLNEQFF. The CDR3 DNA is TGTGCCAGCTCGGCAGGACTAGCGGGTCTCAATGAGCAGTTCTTC.